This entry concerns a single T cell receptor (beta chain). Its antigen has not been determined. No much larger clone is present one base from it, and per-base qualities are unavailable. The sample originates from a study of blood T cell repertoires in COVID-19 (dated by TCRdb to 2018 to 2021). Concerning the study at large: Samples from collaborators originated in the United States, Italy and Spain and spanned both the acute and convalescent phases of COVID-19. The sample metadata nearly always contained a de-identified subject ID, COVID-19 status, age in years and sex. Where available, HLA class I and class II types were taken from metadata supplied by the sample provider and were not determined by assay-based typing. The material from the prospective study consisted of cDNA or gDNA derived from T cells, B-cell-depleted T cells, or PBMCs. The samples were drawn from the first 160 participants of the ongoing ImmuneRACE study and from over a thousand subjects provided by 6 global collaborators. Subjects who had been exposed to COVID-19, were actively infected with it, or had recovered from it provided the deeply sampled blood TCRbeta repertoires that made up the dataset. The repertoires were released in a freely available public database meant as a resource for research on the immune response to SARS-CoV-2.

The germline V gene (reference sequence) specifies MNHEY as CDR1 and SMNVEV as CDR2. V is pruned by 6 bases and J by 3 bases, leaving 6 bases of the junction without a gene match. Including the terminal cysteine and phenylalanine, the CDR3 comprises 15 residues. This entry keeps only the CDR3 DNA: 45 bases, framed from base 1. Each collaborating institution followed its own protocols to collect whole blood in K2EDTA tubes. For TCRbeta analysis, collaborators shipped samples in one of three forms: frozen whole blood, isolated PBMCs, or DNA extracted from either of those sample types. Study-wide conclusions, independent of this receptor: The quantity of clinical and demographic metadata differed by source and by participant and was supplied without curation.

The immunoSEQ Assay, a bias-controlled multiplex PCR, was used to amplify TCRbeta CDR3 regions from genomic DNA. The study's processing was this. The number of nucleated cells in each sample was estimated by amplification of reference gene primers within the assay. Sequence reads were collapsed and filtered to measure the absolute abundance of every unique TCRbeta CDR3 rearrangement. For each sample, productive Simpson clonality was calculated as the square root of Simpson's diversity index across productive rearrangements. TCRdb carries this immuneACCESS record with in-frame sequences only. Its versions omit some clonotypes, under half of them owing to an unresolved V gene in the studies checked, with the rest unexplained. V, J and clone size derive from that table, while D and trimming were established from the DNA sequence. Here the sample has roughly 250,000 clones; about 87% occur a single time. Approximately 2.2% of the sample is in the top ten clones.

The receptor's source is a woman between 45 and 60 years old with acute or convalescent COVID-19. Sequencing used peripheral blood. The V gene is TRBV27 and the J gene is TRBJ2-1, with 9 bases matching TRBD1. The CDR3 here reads CASRPTGGGYNEQFF. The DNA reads TGTGCCAGCAGACCCACAGGGGGCGGCTACAATGAGCAGTTCTTC.